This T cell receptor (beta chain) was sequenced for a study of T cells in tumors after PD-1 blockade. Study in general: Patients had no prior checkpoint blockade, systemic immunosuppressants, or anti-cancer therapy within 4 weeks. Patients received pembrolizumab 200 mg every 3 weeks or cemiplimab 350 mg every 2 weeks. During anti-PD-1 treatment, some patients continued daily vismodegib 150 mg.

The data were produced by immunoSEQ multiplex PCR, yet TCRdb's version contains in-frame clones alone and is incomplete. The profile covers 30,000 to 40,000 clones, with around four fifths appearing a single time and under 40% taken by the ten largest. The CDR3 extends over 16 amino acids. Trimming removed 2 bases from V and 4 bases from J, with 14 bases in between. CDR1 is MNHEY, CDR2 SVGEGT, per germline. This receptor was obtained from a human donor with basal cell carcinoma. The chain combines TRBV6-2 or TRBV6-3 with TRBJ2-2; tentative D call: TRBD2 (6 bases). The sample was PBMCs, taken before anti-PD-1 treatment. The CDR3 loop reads CASSYGGRRRTGELFF. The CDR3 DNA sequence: TGTGCCAGCAGTTACGGAGGGCGTCGTCGCACCGGGGAGCTGTTTTTT.